Following are 24 T cell receptor beta chains from one sample sequenced in a study of T cells in Graves' hyperthyroidism and ophthalmopathy. RNA transcripts yielded amplified TCR beta CDR3 regions. The primer set for the first-round RT-PCR of the TCR CDR3 was HTBI. TCRdb used MiXCR to reprocess the multiplex PCR reads, holding one entry per CDR3 protein. The table shows around 540,000 distinct CDR3 sequences, with around 42% occurring only once. Sequenced sample: peripheral blood or thyroid tissue (not recorded which). The receptors were sampled from a woman under 30 with Graves' hyperthyroidism.

The gene calls are TRBV6-5 and TRBJ1-1, with a weak D call TRBD1 (5 bases). The CDR3 covers 13 residues. Germline CDR1 reads MNHEY; CDR2 reads SVGAGI. Deletions cut 0 bases from V and 5 bases from J, with 7 bases between. This CDR3 reads CASSYSQGTEAFF. DNA of the CDR3: TGTGCCAGCAGTTACTCTCAGGGAACTGAAGCTTTCTTT.

This clonotype was counted a few times. CDR3 bases: TGTGCCAGCATCAAAGGGGCCGGTGGAAACACCATATATTTT. Its translation: CASIKGAGGNTIYF. V gene TRBV12-3 or TRBV12-4 combines with J gene TRBJ1-3; possibly TRBD1 for D (5 bases). V dropped 7 bases and J dropped 3 bases, with 13 bases sitting between them. There are 14 residues in the CDR3.

This clonotype was recorded at least ten times. The V gene is TRBV29-1, the J gene TRBJ1-4; TRBD1 might be the D (5 bases). The CDR3 contains 12 residues. From germline, CDR1 is SQVTM and CDR2 ANQGSEA. The germline V and J ends were trimmed by 7 bases and 6 bases, with 12 bases remaining between them. DNA of the CDR3: TGCAGCGCAGGGTCCCAGGATGAAAAACTGTTTTTT. Encoded protein: CSAGSQDEKLFF.

Comment on this clonotype: The CDR3 ends on some other residue instead of the conserved phenylalanine or tryptophan, so this is likely a read error. The limits of the CDR3 on the DNA are not certain, so only TCRdb's listed CDR3 is given. This chain joins TRBV7-9 and TRBJ2-5; the table assigns TRBD2, which was not confirmed against the DNA. The CDR3 length is 9 residues, termini included. CDR1 is SEHNR and CDR2 is FQNEAQ in the germline V gene (reference sequence). The CDR3 loop is CASSSAGTS.

The gene calls are TRBV7-9 and TRBJ1-1, with 7 positions matching TRBD1. This CDR3 region has 15 residues. The germline V gene has CDR1 SEHNR and CDR2 FQNEAQ (reference sequence). V trimming: 5 bases; J trimming: 0 bases; junction bases outside the gene matches: 6. The CDR3 nucleotides read TGTGCCAGCAGCCCCGAGGGACAGATGAACACTGAAGCTTTCTTT. Amino acid sequence: CASSPEGQMNTEAFF.

This clonotype was observed many times. The chain is built from TRBV29-1 and TRBJ2-7; D may correspond to TRBD1 or TRBD2 (5 bases each). Trimming pared 1 base from V and 2 bases from J, leaving 6 bases between. Germline loops: CDR1 SQVTM, CDR2 ANQGSEA. The CDR3 spans 12 residues. The CDR3 region is CSVEVGAYEQYF. The CDR3 nucleotides read TGCAGCGTTGAAGTGGGGGCCTACGAGCAGTACTTC.

V is TRBV24-1 and J is TRBJ1-2, with a weak D call TRBD1 (6 bases). CDR3 length equals 17 residues. V lost 2 bases, J lost 8 bases, and 23 bases lay in between. CDR1 and CDR2 from the germline V gene are KGHDR and SFDVKD. The DNA of the CDR3 is TGTGCCACCAGTGATTCCCACGCGACAGGAGCTAACAAAGGCTACACCTTC. Protein product: CATSDSHATGANKGYTF.

This clonotype came up many times. V is TRBV2 and J is TRBJ2-5; D perhaps matches TRBD1 (5 bases). This CDR3 contains 13 residues. Germline CDR1 and CDR2: SNHLY and FYNNEI. V was clipped by 10 bases and J by 6 bases, with 18 bases between them. The CDR3, as DNA: TGTGCCACCGAGGAAGGGGCTCGAAAGACCCAGTACTTC. It codes for CATEEGARKTQYF.

This clonotype has just one count. V and J are TRBV7-3 and TRBJ2-2, with D tentatively TRBD2 (5 bases). Trimming took 6 bases from V and 6 from J, leaving 20 bases between them. The germline V gene encodes CDR1 SGHTA and CDR2 FQGTGA. This CDR3 has 16 residues. The CDR3 is CASSESSPGFSGELFF. In DNA, the CDR3 is TGTGCCAGCAGTGAATCAAGTCCGGGGTTTTCCGGGGAGCTGTTTTTT.

As regards this clonotype: This may come from a read error, since a much larger clone is one base off. The gene calls are TRBV10-3 and TRBJ1-1, with TRBD1 as a possible D gene (5 bases). Germline lookup yields CDR1 ENHRY and CDR2 SYGVKD. The CDR3 is 13 amino acids. The CDR3 DNA reads TGTGCCTTCAGCGGGGGACCGAACACTGAAGCTTTCTTT. Amino acids: CAFSGGPNTEAFF.

Concerning this clonotype itself: This clone may be a read error of a much larger clone one base away. The chain recombines TRBV7-3 with TRBJ1-4; D is uncertain. CDR1 is SGHTA, CDR2 FQGTGA, per germline. The CDR3 extends over 14 amino acids. Between the trimmed V and J ends, which lost 3 bases and 7 bases, there was a span of 12 bases. CDR3 DNA: TGTGCCAGCAGCTTGACGACAAACCGTGAAAAACTGTTTTTT. This gives the protein CASSLTTNREKLFF.

This clonotype was seen many times. In nucleotides, the CDR3 is TGTGCCAGCCAACTAGCGGGCCAGGGCTACGAGCAGTACTTC. Its translation: CASQLAGQGYEQYF. The rearrangement joins TRBV25-1 to TRBJ2-7; 9 bases align to TRBD2. Trimming took 8 bases from V and 3 from J; bases not matched to a gene: 8. Germline CDR1 and CDR2: MGHDK and SYGVNS. The CDR3 sequence is 14 residues long.

About this clonotype itself: The junction departs from germline at one end; a sequencing error may be responsible. The chain links TRBV10-3 to TRBJ1-6; D perhaps matches TRBD1 (5 bases). The germline V gene encodes CDR1 ENHRY and CDR2 SYGVKD. The CDR3 runs 14 residues. CDR3: CASSLSSGGSPLHF. The CDR3 DNA reads TGTGCCAGCAGTTTATCCTCTGGGGGTTCACCCCTCCACTTT.

For this clonotype: One end of the junction varies from germline; a read error may be responsible. The chain employs TRBV24-1 and TRBJ1-1; 12 bases line up with TRBD1. CDR3 length: 15 residues. Germline V gives CDR1 KGHDR, CDR2 SFDVKD. CDR3 loop: CASSDRDRGPTEAFF. CDR3 DNA: TGCGCCAGCAGCGACCGGGACAGGGGGCCAACTGAAGCTTTCTTT.

This clonotype was counted at least ten times. The chain combines TRBV7-9 with TRBJ1-1, with TRBD1 as a possible D gene (5 bases). Germline CDR1 reads SEHNR; CDR2 reads FQNEAQ (reference sequence). The CDR3 length is 15 residues. V gave up 1 base and J gave up 1 base, with 10 bases separating them. CDR3 sequence reads: CASSLDSGKNTEAFF. The CDR3 bases are TGTGCCAGCAGCTTAGACTCAGGGAAGAACACTGAAGCTTTCTTT. The entire variable domain, with the rest obtained from reference TRBV7-9 and TRBJ1-1, is as follows: DTGVSQNPRHKITKRGQNVTFRCDPISEHNRLYWYRQTLGQGPEFLTYFQNEAQLEKSRLLSDRFSAERPKGSFSTLEIQRTEQGDSAMYLCASSLDSGKNTEAFFGQGTRLTVV.

The V call is TRBV20-1, the J call TRBJ2-5, with a tentative D call TRBD2 (5 bases). Per the germline V gene, CDR1 is DFQATT and CDR2 is SNEGSKA (reference sequence). There are 12 residues in the CDR3. V shed 2 bases and J shed 2 bases, with 6 bases lying between them. CDR3 sequence: CSARRGQETQYF. The CDR3 DNA reads TGCAGTGCTAGACGGGGACAAGAGACCCAGTACTTC.

Comments on this clonotype: This could be a read error, since a much larger clone is one nucleotide away. The rearrangement links TRBV7-3 to TRBJ2-5; D gene uncertain. Germline V CDR1 and CDR2: SGHTA, FQGTGA. The CDR3 consists of 12 residues. CDR3 DNA sequence: TGTGCCAGCAGCTTAGTACCAGAGGCCCAGTACTTC. It codes for CASSLVPEAQYF.

This clonotype was detected many times. The chain combines TRBV15 with TRBJ1-4, with TRBD1 matching over 9 bases. The germline CDR1 and CDR2 sequences are LNHNV and YYDKDF (reference sequence). The CDR3 consists of 14 residues. J gave up 6 bases and V 5 bases, and 4 bases lay outside the gene matches. CDR3 region: CATSSRDRDEKLFF. The CDR3 DNA reads TGTGCCACCAGCTCTCGGGACAGGGATGAAAAACTGTTTTTT.

Worth noting for this clonotype: A much larger clone lies one base from this, so it may be a read error. The chain joins TRBV7-4 to TRBJ2-5; unclear D gene. Deletions cut 0 bases from V and 0 bases from J, with 2 bases between. This CDR3 spans 13 amino acids. Germline CDR1 is SGHVT and CDR2 is SQSDAQ. The CDR3 nucleotides are TGTGCCAGCAGCTTAGCCCACCAAGAGACCCAGTACTTC. Protein product: CASSLAHQETQYF.

A few counts support this clonotype. The chain employs TRBV9 and TRBJ1-6, with D hard to call. Trimming shortened V by 1 base and J by 7 bases, and 15 bases separated the two germline ends. The germline V gene has CDR1 SGDLS and CDR2 YYNGEE. The length of the CDR3 is 16 residues. CDR3 protein: CASSVYGAGENSPLHF. The CDR3 coding sequence is TGTGCCAGCAGCGTATATGGCGCGGGAGAAAATTCACCCCTCCACTTT.

This chain joins TRBV7-2 and TRBJ2-7; D is uncertain. The CDR3 is 14 amino acids. In germline, CDR1 is SGHTA, CDR2 FQGNSA. The V end lost 2 bases, the J end lost 1 base, and 9 bases lay between the germline ends. CDR3 in DNA: TGTGCCAGCAGCTTATCGGCGGAATCCTACGAGCAGTACTTC. Protein product: CASSLSAESYEQYF. Complete variable domain (other parts from reference TRBV7-2 and TRBJ2-7): GAGVSQSPSNKVTEKGKDVELRCDPISGHTALYWYRQSLGQGLEFLIYFQGNSAPDKSGLPSDRFSAERTGGSVSTLTIQRTQQEDSAVYLCASSLSAESYEQYFGPGTRLTVT.

The chain combines TRBV7-2 with TRBJ1-2; 8 bases align to TRBD1. Germline CDR1 reads SGHTA; CDR2 reads FQGNSA. The J segment lost 5 bases and the V segment lost 8 bases, leaving 13 bases of the junction unmatched. This CDR3 has 15 residues. The CDR3 DNA is TGTGCCAGCTCACCATCAGGACAGGGTGCTTATGGCTACACCTTC. This sequence encodes CASSPSGQGAYGYTF.

As concerns this clonotype: Since a much larger clone is just one base distant, this may be a read error. V usage is TRBV2 and J usage is TRBJ1-5; D remains unclear. CDR3 size: 14 residues. Germline V gene lookup returns CDR1 SNHLY and CDR2 FYNNEI. Trimming took off 3 bases at V and 6 bases at J, with 12 bases between the two ends. This CDR3 reads CASSETARGQPQHF. CDR3 DNA sequence: TGTGCCAGCAGTGAGACGGCTCGCGGTCAGCCCCAGCATTTT.

This clonotype was counted only a few times. The V gene is TRBV10-3, the J gene TRBJ2-5; 12 bases agree with TRBD2. The CDR3 runs to 19 residues. V shed 0 bases, J shed 2 bases, and the junction held 10 bases outside the gene matches. Germline-derived CDR1 and CDR2 are ENHRY and SYGVKD. CDR3 sequence: CAISESTRGLAGPQETQYF. The DNA of the CDR3 is TGTGCCATCAGTGAGTCGACGAGGGGACTAGCGGGCCCACAAGAGACCCAGTACTTC.